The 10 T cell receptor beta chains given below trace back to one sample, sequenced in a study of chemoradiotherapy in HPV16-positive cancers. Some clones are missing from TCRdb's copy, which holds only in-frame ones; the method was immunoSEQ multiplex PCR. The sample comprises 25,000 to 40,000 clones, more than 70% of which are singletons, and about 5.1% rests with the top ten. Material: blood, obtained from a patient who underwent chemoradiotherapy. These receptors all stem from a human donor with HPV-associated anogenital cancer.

This chain's CDR3 is CASSITGQETQYF. The DNA of the CDR3 is TGTGCCAGTAGTATAACAGGGCAAGAGACCCAGTACTTC. The chain couples TRBV19 to TRBJ2-5; maybe TRBD1 (6 bases). Germline V lookup: CDR1 LNHDA, CDR2 SQIVND (reference sequence). This CDR3 contains 13 residues. Trimming removed 2 bases from V and 2 bases from J, with 6 bases in between.

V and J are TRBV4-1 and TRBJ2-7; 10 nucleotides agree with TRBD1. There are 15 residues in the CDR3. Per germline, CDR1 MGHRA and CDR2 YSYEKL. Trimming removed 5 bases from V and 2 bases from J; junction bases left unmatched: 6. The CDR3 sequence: CASSLPGQGTYEQYF. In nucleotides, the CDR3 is TGCGCCAGCAGCTTACCGGGACAGGGGACCTACGAGCAGTACTTC.

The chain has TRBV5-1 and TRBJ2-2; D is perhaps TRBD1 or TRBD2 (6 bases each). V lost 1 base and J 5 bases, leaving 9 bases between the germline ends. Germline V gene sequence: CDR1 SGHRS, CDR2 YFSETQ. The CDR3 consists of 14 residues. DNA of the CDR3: TGCGCCAGCAGCTTGAGGGGGGAGACCGGGGAGCTGTTTTTT. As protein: CASSLRGETGELFF.

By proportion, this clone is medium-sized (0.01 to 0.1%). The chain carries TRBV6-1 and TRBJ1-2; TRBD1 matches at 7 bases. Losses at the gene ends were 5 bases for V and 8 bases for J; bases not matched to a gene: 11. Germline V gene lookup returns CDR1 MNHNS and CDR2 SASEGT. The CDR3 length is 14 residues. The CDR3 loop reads CASSKGEGGDGYTF. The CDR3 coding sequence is TGTGCCAGCAGTAAAGGGGAAGGGGGCGACGGCTACACCTTC.

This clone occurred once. The DNA for the CDR3 is TGTGCCAGCAGCGTAGCCCTACAGGGGAGGACCGGGGAGCTGTTTTTT. Residues: CASSVALQGRTGELFF. The V call is TRBV9, the J call TRBJ2-2, with D possibly matching TRBD1 (7 bases). V lost 0 bases and J 5 bases, leaving 14 bases between the germline ends. The germline V gene encodes CDR1 SGDLS and CDR2 YYNGEE. This CDR3 comprises 16 residues.

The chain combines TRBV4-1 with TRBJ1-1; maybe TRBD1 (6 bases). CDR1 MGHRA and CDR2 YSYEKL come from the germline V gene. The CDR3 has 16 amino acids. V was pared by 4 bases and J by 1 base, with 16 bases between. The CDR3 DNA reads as TGCGCCAGCAGCCCTTTGGGGCGGGGGGCGAACACTGAAGCTTTCTTT. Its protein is CASSPLGRGANTEAFF.

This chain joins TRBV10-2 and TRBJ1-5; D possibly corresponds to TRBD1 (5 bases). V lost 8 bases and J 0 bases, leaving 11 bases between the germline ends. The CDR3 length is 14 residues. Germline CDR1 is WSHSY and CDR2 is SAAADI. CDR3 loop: CASRPGYSNQPQHF. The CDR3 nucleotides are TGCGCCAGCCGGCCAGGGTATAGCAATCAGCCCCAGCATTTT.

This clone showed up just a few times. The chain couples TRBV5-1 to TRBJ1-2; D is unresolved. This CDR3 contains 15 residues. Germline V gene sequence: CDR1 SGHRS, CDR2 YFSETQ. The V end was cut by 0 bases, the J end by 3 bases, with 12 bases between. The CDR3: CASSLAGGIDYGYTF. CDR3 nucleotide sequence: TGCGCCAGCAGCTTGGCCGGAGGGATAGACTATGGCTACACCTTC.

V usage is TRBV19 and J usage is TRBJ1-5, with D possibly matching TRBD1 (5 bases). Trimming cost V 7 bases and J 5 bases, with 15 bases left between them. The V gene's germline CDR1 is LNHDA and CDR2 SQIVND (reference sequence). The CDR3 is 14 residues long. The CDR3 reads CASNYPGKDQPQHF. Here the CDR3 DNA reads TGTGCCAGTAACTACCCAGGGAAGGATCAGCCCCAGCATTTT.

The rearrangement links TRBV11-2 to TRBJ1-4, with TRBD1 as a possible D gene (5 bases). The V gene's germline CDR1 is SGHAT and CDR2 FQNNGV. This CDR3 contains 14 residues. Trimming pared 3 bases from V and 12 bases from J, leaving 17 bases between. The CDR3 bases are TGTGCCAGCAGCTTTTCTGGGGGTTCCCCAGAACTGTTTTTT. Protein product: CASSFSGGSPELFF.